This T cell receptor beta chain was identified during a study of T-cell reconstitution after alpha-beta-depleted transplantation in children. This clonotype was seen repeatedly, ten times or more. Between the trimmed V and J ends, which lost 2 bases and 7 bases, there was a span of 12 bases. The CDR3 extends over 13 amino acids. The V gene's germline CDR1 is SGHDT and CDR2 YYEEEE. The authors prepared the TCRbeta library with unique molecular identifiers. TCRdb re-derived calls from the PCR reads in MiXCR, one entry per CDR3 protein. Of hundreds of thousands of distinct CDR3 sequences detected, approximately 16% appear once; the ten largest clones hold approximately 1%.

The source is a human donor who donated a stem cell graft to a child with acute myeloid leukemia. The source material was PBMCs from the stem cell graft donor, sampled from the stem cell graft. This rearrangement joins TRBV5-6 to TRBJ1-2; D ambiguous. The CDR3 loop reads CASSLVGKSGYTF. The DNA for the CDR3 is TGTGCCAGCAGCTTAGTTGGGAAGTCTGGCTACACCTTC.